This record covers a single T cell receptor (beta chain). The V and J ends lost 3 bases and 5 bases, in that order; junction bases with no gene match: 8. The CDR3 totals 14 residues. The germline V gene has CDR1 GTSNPN and CDR2 SVGIG (reference sequence). This sample was included in a study of blood T cell repertoires in COVID-19. Study background: The cDNA or gDNA used as material had been derived from T cells, B-cell-depleted T cells, or PBMCs.

Original analysis: Using reference gene primer amplification, nucleated cell counts were estimated. The method was immunoSEQ multiplex PCR; TCRdb's version includes in-frame clones alone and lacks a portion of them. V and J calls plus clone size are reproduced from that table; the DNA served to infer D and trimming. The profile shows around 120,000 clones, about nine tenths of them singletons. It was during active infection that Seattle patients were enrolled and then longitudinally followed. The clonotype originates from a man aged 55 to 69 with COVID-19, enrolled during active disease. Source material: peripheral blood. The rearrangement links TRBV30 to TRBJ2-7, with TRBD2 matching over 9 bases. DNA of the CDR3: TGTGCCTGGAGCCCGGGACTAGCTCTCCACGAGCAGTACTTC. It translates to CAWSPGLALHEQYF.